This entry is about one TCR beta chain. Its specificity is unknown. Sequencing was performed with immunoSEQ multiplex PCR; in TCRdb, only in-frame clones are kept and a portion is missing. The profile shows 23,000 or so clones, roughly 84% of them singletons. These data come from a study of chemoradiotherapy in HPV16-positive cancers. Whole-study context: Candidate HPV-specific T-cell clones and common TCR motifs came from functional assays in a couple of HPV16-positive patients. Study-level points and caveats: Candidate HPV-specific clones and E7-related TCR motifs grew in tumor during treatment. HPV-responsive T-cell expansion during chemoradiotherapy was linked to improved recurrence-free survival in HPV16-positive patients.

This TCR came from a human donor with HPV-associated anogenital cancer. This material consisted of blood, taken from a patient who underwent chemoradiotherapy.

CDR3 protein: CASSVQPSGSYEQYF. CDR3 in DNA: TGTGCCAGCAGCGTACAACCCAGCGGGAGCTACGAGCAGTACTTC. The chain uses TRBV9 and TRBJ2-7; 8 bases align to TRBD2. V was pared by 1 base and J by 3 bases, with 6 bases of the junction left unmatched. CDR1 and CDR2 from the germline V gene are SGDLS and YYNGEE. This CDR3 comprises 15 residues.